This entry describes one T cell receptor beta chain. The target antigen is unknown. TCRdb keeps only in-frame clones here, not all; method: immunoSEQ multiplex PCR. This sample carries 45,000 to 55,000 clones, less than 85% of them seen once, and the ten largest clones take 7.5% to 10%. The data derive from a study of T cell clones after liver transplantation. CDR1 and CDR2 from the germline V gene are SQVTM and ANQGSEA. The germline V and J ends were trimmed by 7 bases and 6 bases, with 16 bases remaining between them. This CDR3 is 13 amino acids long. Overall study findings and caveats: In most of the 8 subjects, circulating graft-donor-reactive CD4 TCRbeta sequences fell significantly after transplant.

Sequencing used CD4+ T cells from blood, obtained before liver transplant. This TCR was recovered from a human donor who received a liver transplant. J is TRBJ2-1 and V is TRBV29-1; tentatively, D is TRBD2 (6 bases). The CDR3 loop is CSGNPGLRNEQFF. In DNA form, the CDR3 reads TGCAGCGGTAATCCGGGACTTCGCAATGAGCAGTTCTTC.